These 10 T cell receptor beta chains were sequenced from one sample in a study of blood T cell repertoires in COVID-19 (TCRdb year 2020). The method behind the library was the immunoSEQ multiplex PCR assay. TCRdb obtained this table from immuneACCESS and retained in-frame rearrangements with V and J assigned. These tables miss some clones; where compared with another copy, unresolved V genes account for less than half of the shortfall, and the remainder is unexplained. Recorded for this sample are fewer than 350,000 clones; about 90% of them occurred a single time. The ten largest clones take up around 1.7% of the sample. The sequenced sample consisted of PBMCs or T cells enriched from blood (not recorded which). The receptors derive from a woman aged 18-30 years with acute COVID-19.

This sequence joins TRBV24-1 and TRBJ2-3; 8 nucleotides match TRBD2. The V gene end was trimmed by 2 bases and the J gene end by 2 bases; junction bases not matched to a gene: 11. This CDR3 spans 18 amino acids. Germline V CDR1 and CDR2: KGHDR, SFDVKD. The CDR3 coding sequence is TGTGCCACCAGTGATTATATGGGGACTAGGGACCTCACAGATACGCAGTATTTT. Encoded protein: CATSDYMGTRDLTDTQYF.

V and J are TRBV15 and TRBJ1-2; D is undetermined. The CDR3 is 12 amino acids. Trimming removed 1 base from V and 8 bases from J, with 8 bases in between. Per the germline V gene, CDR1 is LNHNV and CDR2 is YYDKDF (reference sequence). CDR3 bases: TGTGCCACCAGCAGAGCAAACAGCGGCTACACCTTC. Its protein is CATSRANSGYTF. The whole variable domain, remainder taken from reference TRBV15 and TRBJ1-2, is DAMVIQNPRYQVTQFGKPVTLSCSQTLNHNVMYWYQQKSSQAPKLLFHYYDKDFNNEADTPDNFQSRRPNTSFCFLDIRSPGLGDTAMYLCATSRANSGYTFGSGTRLTVV.

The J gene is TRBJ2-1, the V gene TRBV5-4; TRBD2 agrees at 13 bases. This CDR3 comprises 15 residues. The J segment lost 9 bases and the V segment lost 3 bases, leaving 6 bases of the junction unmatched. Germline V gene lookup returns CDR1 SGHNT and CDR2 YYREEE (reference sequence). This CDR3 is CASSSRTSGRGEQFF. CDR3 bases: TGTGCCAGCAGCTCGCGGACTAGCGGGAGAGGTGAGCAGTTCTTC. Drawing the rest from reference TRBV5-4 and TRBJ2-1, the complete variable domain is ETGVTQSPTHLIKTRGQQVTLRCSSQSGHNTVSWYQQALGQGPQFIFQYYREEENGRGNFPPRFSGLQFPNYSSELNVNALELDDSALYLCASSSRTSGRGEQFFGPGTRLTVL.

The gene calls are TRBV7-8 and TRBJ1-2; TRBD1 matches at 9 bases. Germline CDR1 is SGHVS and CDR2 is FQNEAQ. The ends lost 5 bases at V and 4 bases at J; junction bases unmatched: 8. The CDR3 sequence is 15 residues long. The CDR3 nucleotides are TGTGCCAGCAGCCCAGGGACAGGGAGATTCTATGGCTACACCTTC. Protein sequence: CASSPGTGRFYGYTF. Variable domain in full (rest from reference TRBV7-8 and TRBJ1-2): GAGVSQSPRYKVAKRGQDVALRCDPISGHVSLFWYQQALGQGPEFLTYFQNEAQLDKSGLPSDRFFAERPEGSVSTLKIQRTQQEDSAVYLCASSPGTGRFYGYTFGSGTRLTVV.

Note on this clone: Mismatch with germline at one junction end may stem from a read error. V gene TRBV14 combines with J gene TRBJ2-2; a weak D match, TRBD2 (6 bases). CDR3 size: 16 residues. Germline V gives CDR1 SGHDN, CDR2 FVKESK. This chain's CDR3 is CASRQGRGTSTGELFF. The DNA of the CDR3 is TGTGCCAGCAGGCAAGGGCGGGGAACATCCACCGGGGAGCTGTTTTTT.

The CDR3 here is CASSAPPGGTEAFF. CDR3 in DNA: TGTGCCAGCAGTGCTCCGCCCGGAGGCACTGAAGCTTTCTTT. V and J are TRBV6-4 and TRBJ1-1; no clear D gene. The ends were cut back, 4 bases at V and 4 bases at J, with 13 bases in the middle. CDR1 is MRHNA, CDR2 SNTAGT, per germline. The CDR3 extends over 14 amino acids.

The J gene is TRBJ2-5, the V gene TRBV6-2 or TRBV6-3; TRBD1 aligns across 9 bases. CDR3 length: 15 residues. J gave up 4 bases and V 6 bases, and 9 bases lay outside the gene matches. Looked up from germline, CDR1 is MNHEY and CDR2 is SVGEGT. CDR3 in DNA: TGTGCCAGCAGCCGATCCGGGACAGGGCGAGAGACCCAGTACTTC. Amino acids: CASSRSGTGRETQYF.

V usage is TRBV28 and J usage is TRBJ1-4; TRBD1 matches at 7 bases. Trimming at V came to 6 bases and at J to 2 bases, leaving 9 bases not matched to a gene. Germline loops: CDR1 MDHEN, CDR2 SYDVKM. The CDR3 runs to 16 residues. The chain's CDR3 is CASSSFRQGTNEKLFF. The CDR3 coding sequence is TGTGCCAGCAGCTCCTTTCGACAGGGTACTAATGAAAAACTGTTTTTT.

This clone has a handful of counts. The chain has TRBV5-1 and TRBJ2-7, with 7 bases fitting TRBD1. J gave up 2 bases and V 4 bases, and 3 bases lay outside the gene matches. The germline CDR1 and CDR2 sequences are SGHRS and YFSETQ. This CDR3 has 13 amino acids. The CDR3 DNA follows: TGCGCCAGCAGCGCAGGGACAGCCTACGAGCAGTACTTC. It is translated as CASSAGTAYEQYF.

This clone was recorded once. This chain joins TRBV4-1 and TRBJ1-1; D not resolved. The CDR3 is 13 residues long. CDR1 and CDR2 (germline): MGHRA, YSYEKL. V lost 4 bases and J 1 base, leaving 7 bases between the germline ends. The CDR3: CASSLDKNTEAFF. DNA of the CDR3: TGCGCCAGCAGCCTAGACAAGAACACTGAAGCTTTCTTT.